This TCR beta chain was observed in a study of Ad26.COV2.S vaccination and SARS-CoV-2 variants. At the level of the study: Into the muscle, Ad26.COV2.S was dosed once or twice, 56 days apart.

In the case of this clone: The antigen remains undetermined.

Here immunoSEQ multiplex PCR was the method, and the copy in TCRdb shows in-frame clones only, minus some. The sample contains 350,000 to 450,000 clones, 83% of which appear only once. As for treatment: roughly 18 received Ad26.COV2.S at low or high dose, single or two shots; roughly five received placebo; per-sample allocation not given. Sampling happened 63 days after the first vaccine or placebo injection. V trimming: 4 bases; J trimming: 2 bases; junction bases outside the gene matches: 3. This CDR3 region has 15 residues. CDR1 and CDR2 (germline): LGHDT, YNNKEL (reference sequence). Notes on the study in general: People given the vaccine had a wider spike-specific TCR breadth than placebo recipients did. In vaccinated individuals, spike-specific CD8+ and CD4+ T cell responses reportedly displayed substantial breadth. Quantification of TCR breadth and depth may have yielded underestimates of total T cell responses.

The origin of this receptor is a person between 18 and 65 years old who received the Ad26.COV2.S COVID-19 vaccine or a placebo. The material sequenced was peripheral blood, taken in a trial of Ad26.COV2.S vaccine versus placebo. The V call is TRBV3-1 (or the pseudogene TRBV3-2), the J call TRBJ2-7; 12 bases agree with TRBD2. The CDR3 DNA is TGTGCCAGCAGCCTCCGGACTAGCGGGGCCTACGAGCAGTACTTC. Translating gives CASSLRTSGAYEQYF.